This T cell receptor beta chain was identified in a study of identical twins. Study results and limitations: With beta out-of-frame sequences, excess sharing by twins was weaker.

Concerning this clonotype itself: Its antigen remains unidentified.

Looked up from germline, CDR1 is SQVTM and CDR2 is ANQGSEA. The CDR3 runs 16 residues. Trimming stripped 7 bases from V and 2 bases from J, with 24 bases between. The authors used template switching to add a universal primer site and gave cDNA unique molecular identifiers. TCRdb ran MiXCR on the 5' RACE reads and lists one entry per CDR3 protein. The sample includes some 590,000 distinct CDR3 sequences, approximately 9.6% seen only once; the top ten take around 3.2%. These data also formed part of another study, on yellow fever vaccine responses in identical twins.

This clonotype originated in a woman under 30 in good health. Sequences were obtained from PBMCs. The genes are TRBV29-1 and TRBJ2-7, with D tentatively TRBD1 or TRBD2 (6 bases each). The CDR3 DNA reads as TGCAGCGCAAAGGGGGGAACCAGGGGTGCAACCTACGAGCAGTACTTC. Translation gives CSAKGGTRGATYEQYF.